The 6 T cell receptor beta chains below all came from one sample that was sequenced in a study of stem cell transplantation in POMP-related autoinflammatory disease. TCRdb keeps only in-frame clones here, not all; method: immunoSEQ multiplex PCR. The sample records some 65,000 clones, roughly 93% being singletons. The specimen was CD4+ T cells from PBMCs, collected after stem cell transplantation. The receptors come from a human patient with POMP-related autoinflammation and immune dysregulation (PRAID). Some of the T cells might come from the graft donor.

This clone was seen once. The CDR3 DNA sequence: TGCGCCAGCAGCTTGGAACAGGTGGGCGAAAAACTGTTTTTT. The encoded protein is CASSLEQVGEKLFF. The genes are TRBV5-1 and TRBJ1-4; maybe TRBD1 (5 bases). This CDR3 has 14 residues. The ends were cut back, 0 bases at V and 8 bases at J, with 11 bases in the middle. Germline V gene data show CDR1 as SGHRS and CDR2 as YFSETQ.

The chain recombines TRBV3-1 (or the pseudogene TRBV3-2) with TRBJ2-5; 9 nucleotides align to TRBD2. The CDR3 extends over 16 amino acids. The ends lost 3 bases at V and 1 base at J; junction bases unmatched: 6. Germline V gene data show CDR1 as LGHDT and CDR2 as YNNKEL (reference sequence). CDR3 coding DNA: TGTGCCAGCAGCCAGGCTAGCGGGGTATTCCAAGAGACCCAGTACTTC. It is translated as CASSQASGVFQETQYF.

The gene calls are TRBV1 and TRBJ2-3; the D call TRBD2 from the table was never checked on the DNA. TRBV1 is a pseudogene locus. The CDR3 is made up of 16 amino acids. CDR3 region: CTQGLAGRASTDTQYF. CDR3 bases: TGCACCCAGGGGTTAGCGGGAAGGGCGAGCACAGATACGCAGTATTTT.

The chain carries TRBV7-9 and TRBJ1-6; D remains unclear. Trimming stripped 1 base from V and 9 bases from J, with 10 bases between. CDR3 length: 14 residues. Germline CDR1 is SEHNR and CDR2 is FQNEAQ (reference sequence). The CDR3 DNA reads TGTGCCAGCAGCTTAGATAGGGCGGGTTCACCCCTCCACTTT. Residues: CASSLDRAGSPLHF.

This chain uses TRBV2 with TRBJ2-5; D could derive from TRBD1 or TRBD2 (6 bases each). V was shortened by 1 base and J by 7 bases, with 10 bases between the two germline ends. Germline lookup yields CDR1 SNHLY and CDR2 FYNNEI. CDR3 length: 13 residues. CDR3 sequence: CASSEDGGGTQYF. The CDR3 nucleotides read TGTGCCAGCAGTGAAGACGGAGGGGGGACCCAGTACTTC.

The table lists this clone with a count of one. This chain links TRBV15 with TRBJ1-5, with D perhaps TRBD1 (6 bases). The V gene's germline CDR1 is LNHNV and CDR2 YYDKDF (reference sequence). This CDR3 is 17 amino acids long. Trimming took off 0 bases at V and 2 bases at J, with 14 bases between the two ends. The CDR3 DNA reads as TGTGCCACCAGCAGAGATGCGAGGAGGGGGGGCAATCAGCCCCAGCATTTT. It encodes CATSRDARRGGNQPQHF.